Here is one T cell receptor (beta chain) with its context. Its antigen is unidentified. Each CD8+ T cell subset was sorted in triplicate, around 300,000 cells each. CDR1 is LNHDA, CDR2 SQIVND, per germline (reference sequence). The CDR3 has 15 residues. The data were obtained in a study of CXCR3-negative and CXCR3-positive naive CD8 T cells. General study results and limits: Researchers report that CXCR3-positive naive cells carry more hydrophobic TRB CDR3s than CXCR3-negative naive cells.

cDNA libraries for TRB were generated by 5' RACE incorporating UMI labels. TCRdb re-called the 5' RACE reads, yielding one record per CDR3 amino acid sequence without DNA. Here the sample table reports over 100,000 distinct CDR3 sequences. The specimen was naive CXCR3+ CD8+ T cells from blood. As for subset: CD45RO-CCR7+CD27+CD95- naive CD8+ T cells expressing CXCR3 (TNR3+). The genes are TRBV19 and TRBJ1-2. The receptor was derived from a human donor in good health. Some clones in this sample may be carry-over from other donors' samples. CDR3 loop: CASSRPNWIDYGYTF.